The clone carrying this TCR beta chain came up many times. Antigen specificity is unknown. Using its own MiXCR run on the reads, TCRdb lists one record per CDR3 protein. The sample contains 180,000 or so distinct CDR3 sequences, about 18% of which appear only once. These data belong to a study of T cell repertoires in cytomegalovirus infection. Background on the study: Indications of both CMV infection and matching HLA type were provided by public TCR beta signatures.

Study outcomes and limitations: Based on cumulative public TCR beta family frequency, carriers of CMV plus the relevant HLA were identified. The study found HLA-C-restricted CMV-specific TCR beta clonotypes dominating the ex vivo response.

The CDR3 runs to 14 residues. Germline V CDR1 and CDR2: MNHEY, SMNVEV (reference sequence). V was clipped by 4 bases and J by 3 bases, with 10 bases between them. This sequence joins TRBV27 and TRBJ2-4; no clear D. Sample: CD8+ T cells from PBMCs. This sequence originates from a human donor in good health (CMV status not recorded). Some clones in this sample may be carry-over from other donors' samples. The CDR3 nucleotides read TGTGCCAGCAGTTCAAACCACTACAAAAACATTCAGTACTTC. Protein product: CASSSNHYKNIQYF.